This TCR beta chain stems from a study of T cells after yellow fever vaccination. The study, taken as a whole, reports: Once the booster was given, most primary-vaccination clones reappeared, at about 95% for CD4 and over 85% for CD8. Shared CD4/CD8 clonotypes were a small share, likely from convergent recombination.

MiXCR, applied by TCRdb to the 5' RACE reads, yields one record per CDR3 protein. The top ten hold around 16% of the sample, which has 450,000 to 650,000 distinct CDR3 sequences, about a fifth seen once. Per germline, CDR1 SGHDT and CDR2 YYEEEE. The CDR3 length is 15 residues. V was pared by 4 bases and J by 0 bases, with 11 bases between. This clonotype has a handful of counts. What it binds is unknown. The starting material was PBMCs, obtained roughly 23 days after the first yellow fever vaccination. J is TRBJ2-1 and V is TRBV5-6, with D perhaps TRBD2 (6 bases). This TCR derives from a man aged 18 to 35 who received the YFV17D yellow fever vaccine. This CDR3 reads CASSRGWPSYNEQFF. The CDR3 nucleotides read TGTGCCAGCAGCCGGGGGTGGCCCTCCTACAATGAGCAGTTCTTC.